This entry lists 28 T cell receptor beta chains sequenced from one sample in a study of blood T cell repertoires in COVID-19. Assay used: immunoSEQ multiplex PCR; TCRdb lists only in-frame clones, some missing. The sample holds about 250,000 clones, 87% seen once. Sequenced sample: PBMCs or T cells enriched from blood (not recorded which). These receptors all come from a woman between 25 and 40 years old with acute COVID-19.

This chain joins TRBV14 and TRBJ2-5, with D unclear. CDR1 and CDR2 from the germline V gene are SGHDN and FVKESK. CDR3 length: 13 residues. Trimming pared 0 bases from V and 5 bases from J, leaving 7 bases between. The CDR3 coding sequence is TGTGCCAGCAGCCAAGATTTCGGGGAGACCCAGTACTTC. It is translated as CASSQDFGETQYF.

This clone has only one observation. The chain links TRBV2 to TRBJ1-5; D gene uncertain. Looked up from germline, CDR1 is SNHLY and CDR2 is FYNNEI. The length of the CDR3 is 14 residues. V was shortened by 9 bases and J by 6 bases, with 18 bases between the two germline ends. The CDR3 DNA is TGTGCCAGTGACGACCGAGAACCTAGTCAGCCCCAGCATTTT. It is translated as CASDDREPSQPQHF. The full variable domain, in which reference TRBV2 and TRBJ1-5 provide the parts outside the CDR3, is EPEVTQTPSHQVTQMGQEVILRCVPISNHLYFYWYRQILGQKVEFLVSFYNNEISEKSEIFDDQFSVERPDGSNFTLKIRSTKLEDSAMYFCASDDREPSQPQHFGDGTRLSIL.

The V call is TRBV20-1, the J call TRBJ1-2; tentative D call: TRBD1 (5 bases). CDR3 length equals 16 residues. V was trimmed by 3 bases and J by 6 bases, leaving 23 bases between them. Germline lookup yields CDR1 DFQATT and CDR2 SNEGSKA (reference sequence). The CDR3 here is CSASSPGLFLMDGYTF. In DNA, the CDR3 is TGCAGTGCTAGTTCGCCGGGACTCTTCCTCATGGATGGCTACACCTTC.

The rearrangement joins TRBV3-1 (or the pseudogene TRBV3-2) to TRBJ2-1; 13 bases fit TRBD2. V gave up 0 bases and J gave up 5 bases; unmatched junction bases: 7. The CDR3 totals 18 residues. Germline CDR1 is LGHDT and CDR2 is YNNKEL (reference sequence). DNA of the CDR3: TGTGCCAGCAGCCAAGAGACTAGCGGGGGGCCTACGCACAATGAGCAGTTCTTC. Translated, it gives CASSQETSGGPTHNEQFF.

The rearrangement joins TRBV15 to TRBJ2-1; D perhaps matches TRBD2 (6 bases). V was trimmed by 8 bases and J by 0 bases, leaving 8 bases between them. The CDR3 has 13 amino acids. CDR1 and CDR2 from the germline V gene are LNHNV and YYDKDF (reference sequence). CDR3 DNA sequence: TGTGCCACCCGGGGGAGCTCCTACAATGAGCAGTTCTTC. Protein product: CATRGSSYNEQFF. The variable domain in full, completed from reference TRBV15 and TRBJ2-1, reads DAMVIQNPRYQVTQFGKPVTLSCSQTLNHNVMYWYQQKSSQAPKLLFHYYDKDFNNEADTPDNFQSRRPNTSFCFLDIRSPGLGDTAMYLCATRGSSYNEQFFGPGTRLTVL.

The sample holds one count of this clone. The chain carries TRBV4-3 and TRBJ1-6; 9 bases line up with TRBD1. The CDR3 length is 17 residues. The ends lost 0 bases at V and 9 bases at J; junction bases unmatched: 9. Germline V CDR1 and CDR2: LGHNA, YSLEER. The CDR3 reads CASSQDVAPGQGSPLHF. CDR3 in DNA: TGCGCCAGCAGCCAAGATGTGGCCCCGGGACAGGGTTCACCCCTCCACTTT.

This clone appeared once. This sequence joins TRBV6-5 and TRBJ1-1; D uncertain. Germline V gene lookup returns CDR1 MNHEY and CDR2 SVGAGI. CDR3 length: 13 amino acids. V gave up 5 bases and J gave up 2 bases, with 9 bases separating them. The CDR3 protein is CASSPVSNTEAFF. CDR3 bases: TGTGCCAGCAGTCCAGTATCAAACACTGAAGCTTTCTTT.

The chain is built from TRBV29-1 and TRBJ1-1; 8 nucleotides line up with TRBD1. Unmatched junction bases numbered 7, after V lost 1 base and J lost 6 bases. Looked up from germline, CDR1 is SQVTM and CDR2 is ANQGSEA. The CDR3 covers 14 residues. The CDR3 protein is CSVEVGQGVSEAFF. CDR3 bases: TGCAGCGTTGAAGTAGGACAGGGAGTCTCTGAAGCTTTCTTT.

This chain joins TRBV6-5 and TRBJ1-2; 9 nucleotides align to TRBD1. Germline V gives CDR1 MNHEY, CDR2 SVGAGI. The CDR3 spans 15 residues. Germline trimming cut 2 bases from V and 10 bases from J; bases unmatched to any gene: 11. The CDR3 is CASSYDPLRTGVYTF. The CDR3 nucleotides read TGTGCCAGCAGTTACGACCCCCTGCGGACAGGGGTCTACACCTTC.

This clone was seen just once. The chain employs TRBV4-1 and TRBJ2-6; D unresolved. In germline, CDR1 is MGHRA, CDR2 YSYEKL. There are 19 residues in the CDR3. V gave up 0 bases and J gave up 0 bases, with 15 bases separating them. In DNA, the CDR3 is TGCGCCAGCAGCCAAGAATGGGCCCGACGAATCTCTGGGGCCAACGTCCTGACTTTC. As protein: CASSQEWARRISGANVLTF.

V gene TRBV3-1 (or the pseudogene TRBV3-2) combines with J gene TRBJ2-3; D remains ambiguous. V lost 1 base, J lost 6 bases, and 11 bases lay in between. Germline V gives CDR1 LGHDT, CDR2 YNNKEL (reference sequence). The CDR3 runs to 14 residues. The CDR3 protein is CASSQGAGPDTQYF. The CDR3 DNA is TGTGCCAGCAGCCAAGGAGCAGGCCCGGATACGCAGTATTTT.

The chain is built from TRBV18 and TRBJ1-1, with D possibly matching TRBD1 (6 bases). The CDR3 length is 13 residues. Germline assignment: CDR1 KGHSH and CDR2 LQKENI. Trimming left V 5 bases short and J 6 bases short, with 13 bases between. The CDR3 DNA is TGTGCCAGCTCATTGAGGGGGGGCGCTGAAGCTTTCTTT. It encodes CASSLRGGAEAFF.

The chain has TRBV6-2 or TRBV6-3 and TRBJ1-4; D call uncertain. Germline CDR1 MNHEY, CDR2 SVGEGT. This CDR3 region has 17 residues. V lost 0 bases and J 5 bases, leaving 16 bases between the germline ends. Here the CDR3 reads CASSYSSTGRLNEKLFF. For the CDR3, the DNA is TGTGCCAGCAGTTACTCCTCGACTGGTCGCTTAAATGAAAAACTGTTTTTT.

The CDR3 sequence: CASSYASGGSYTQYF. The DNA for the CDR3 is TGTGCCAGCAGCTATGCTAGCGGGGGTTCATATACGCAGTATTTT. The chain links TRBV7-2 to TRBJ2-3; 10 positions agree with TRBD2. Losses at the gene ends were 4 bases for V and 7 bases for J; bases not matched to a gene: 8. Germline V gene data show CDR1 as SGHTA and CDR2 as FQGNSA. The CDR3 consists of 15 residues.

The rearrangement uses TRBV19 and TRBJ2-7; TRBD1 agrees at 10 bases. V gave up 3 bases and J gave up 3 bases; unmatched junction bases: 2. The CDR3 covers 14 residues. From germline, CDR1 is LNHDA and CDR2 SQIVND (reference sequence). CDR3 sequence: CASSIGQGVYEQYF. CDR3 DNA sequence: TGTGCCAGTAGTATCGGACAGGGGGTCTACGAGCAGTACTTC.

This clone was detected once. A junction end diverges from the germline sequence, so it may reflect a read error. This chain's CDR3 is CASRPRDRKNTEAFF. CDR3 DNA sequence: TGTGCCAGCAGGCCCAGAGACAGAAAGAACACTGAGGCTTTCTTT. This chain links TRBV7-9 with TRBJ1-1; D is possibly TRBD1 (5 bases). The CDR3 contains 15 residues. The germline V gene has CDR1 SEHNR and CDR2 FQNEAQ (reference sequence).

The table lists this clone with many counts. DNA of the CDR3: TGTGCCAGCAGCTTCGTGACAGGGGGGTACACTGAAGCTTTCTTT. This encodes CASSFVTGGYTEAFF. The chain couples TRBV7-2 to TRBJ1-1; 9 bases are shared with TRBD1. Losses at the gene ends were 3 bases for V and 3 bases for J; bases not matched to a gene: 5. The CDR3 has 15 residues. Germline V CDR1 and CDR2: SGHTA, FQGNSA.

The genes are TRBV10-3 and TRBJ1-4; D is uncertain. The CDR3 covers 12 residues. The germline gives CDR1 ENHRY, CDR2 SYGVKD. The ends were cut back, 8 bases at V and 5 bases at J, with 9 bases in the middle. CDR3 protein: CAIGGGNEKLFF. CDR3 coding DNA: TGTGCCATCGGAGGCGGGAATGAAAAACTGTTTTTT.

The chain has TRBV19 and TRBJ2-2, with TRBD1 matching 8 bases. The CDR3 contains 14 residues. CDR1 and CDR2 from the germline V gene are LNHDA and SQIVND (reference sequence). The trim removed 4 bases at V and 6 bases at J, leaving 4 bases unmatched. CDR3 sequence: CASSRQGPPGELFF. The CDR3 nucleotides read TGTGCCAGTAGTAGACAGGGGCCCCCCGGGGAGCTGTTTTTT.

In its sample, this clone was seen a few times. The V call is TRBV3-1 (or the pseudogene TRBV3-2), the J call TRBJ1-1, with D perhaps TRBD1 (5 bases). Trimming took 3 bases from V and 3 from J, leaving 11 bases between them. Per germline, CDR1 LGHDT and CDR2 YNNKEL (reference sequence). This CDR3 has 14 residues. The CDR3 protein is CASSHIQGYTEAFF. In DNA form, the CDR3 reads TGTGCCAGCAGCCACATCCAGGGTTACACTGAAGCTTTCTTT.

The CDR3 here is CASRGSNQPQHF. The DNA of the CDR3 is TGTGCCAGCAGGGGCAGCAATCAGCCCCAGCATTTT. The rearrangement joins TRBV2 to TRBJ1-5; D is uncertain. Germline CDR1 SNHLY, CDR2 FYNNEI. There are 12 residues in the CDR3. The V end was cut by 6 bases, the J end by 1 base, with 4 bases between.

In its sample, this clone was seen a few times. The chain recombines TRBV7-9 with TRBJ2-7; TRBD1 matches 10 bases. The CDR3 spans 14 residues. Looked up from germline, CDR1 is SEHNR and CDR2 is FQNEAQ (reference sequence). After removal of 4 bases from V and 6 bases from J, the junction contained 6 bases not matched to a gene. Written as DNA, the CDR3 is TGTGCCAGCAGCTCCCGGGACAGGGGAATCGAGCAGTACTTC. The encoded protein is CASSSRDRGIEQYF.

The chain uses TRBV7-2 and TRBJ1-1; 10 bases are a match to TRBD1. CDR3 size: 14 residues. J lost 9 bases, V lost 2 bases, and 6 bases had no gene match. Germline V gives CDR1 SGHTA, CDR2 FQGNSA. CDR3 bases: TGTGCCAGCAGCTTATTATCGACAGGGGGCAAAGCTTTCTTT. Its protein is CASSLLSTGGKAFF.

Only one count was recorded for this clone. This chain connects TRBV4-2 to TRBJ1-3; D not certain. CDR3 length: 17 amino acids. Trimming stripped 1 base from V and 0 bases from J, with 13 bases between. The germline V gene encodes CDR1 LGHNA and CDR2 YNFKEQ. CDR3 sequence: CASSQGLPEGSGNTIYF. DNA of the CDR3: TGTGCCAGCAGCCAAGGTCTGCCAGAGGGCTCTGGAAACACCATATATTTT.

This chain uses TRBV19 with TRBJ2-7, with D tentatively TRBD1 (6 bases). The CDR3 spans 15 residues. With 4 bases removed from V and 2 bases from J, the gap between germline ends came to 15 bases. Germline-derived CDR1 and CDR2 are LNHDA and SQIVND (reference sequence). The CDR3 here is CASSSSGTLTYEQYF. In DNA form, the CDR3 reads TGTGCCAGTAGTAGCTCCGGGACACTAACCTACGAGCAGTACTTC.

The J gene is TRBJ2-2, the V gene TRBV5-1, with TRBD1 matching over 9 bases. Per the germline V gene, CDR1 is SGHRS and CDR2 is YFSETQ. The CDR3 is made up of 16 amino acids. V lost 4 bases, J lost 6 bases, and 10 bases stayed unmatched. CDR3 DNA sequence: TGCGCCAGCAGCGTGGGGACAGGGTCGGATCCCGGGGAGCTGTTTTTT. This sequence encodes CASSVGTGSDPGELFF.

The count of this clone is one. This chain links TRBV5-1 with TRBJ1-1, with 9 bases lining up with TRBD1. This CDR3 spans 17 amino acids. Per germline, CDR1 SGHRS and CDR2 YFSETQ. The V gene end was trimmed by 5 bases and the J gene end by 0 bases; junction bases not matched to a gene: 11. DNA of the CDR3: TGCGCCAGCAGGCCCGACAGGGGGGTCCGACTGAACACTGAAGCTTTCTTT. It codes for CASRPDRGVRLNTEAFF.

This clone was counted only a few times. V and J are TRBV30 and TRBJ2-2; 10 positions match TRBD2. J was trimmed by 3 bases and V by 3 bases; bases with no gene match: 1. Germline values: CDR1 GTSNPN, CDR2 SVGIG (reference sequence). The CDR3 has 14 amino acids. The DNA for the CDR3 is TGTGCCTGGAGGGGGACTAGCGACACCGGGGAGCTGTTTTTT. This codes for CAWRGTSDTGELFF.